Presented here are 5 T cell receptor beta chains from one specimen sequenced in a study of post-analysis software for immune sequencing data (dated by TCRdb to between 2014 and 2016). Broader findings and caveats from the paper: About five TRBV segments, including TRBV5-6, TRBV5-1 and TRBV20-1, were significantly more frequent in patients than controls.

For these receptors, no antigen is known. The protocol used for the library was PCR. The reads were generated on an Illumina HiSeq 2500. To reduce PCR and sequencing biases, unique molecular identifiers were built into the TCR beta cDNA libraries. TCRdb trimmed the raw reads at Q25, called clones with MiXCR and kept productive beta chains. Entries are consolidated by CDR3 protein sequence, retaining the most common genes and DNA. This sample holds about half a million distinct CDR3 sequences; roughly 45% were observed only once. The ten largest clones represent about 12% of the sample. The sample consisted of blood. Receptors were obtained from a girl aged 10 to 17 with multiple sclerosis.

Comments on this clonotype: This may arise from a read error, as a much more abundant clone is one base away. V and J are TRBV29-1 and TRBJ2-1; D might be TRBD1 (5 bases). In germline, CDR1 is SQVTM, CDR2 ANQGSEA. The CDR3 is 13 residues long. The CDR3 DNA follows: TGCAGCGTTGTTAGACAGCCACCCAATGAGCAGTGCTTC. Protein sequence: CSVVRQPPNEQCF.

The table lists this clonotype with a few counts. The chain couples TRBV7-2 to TRBJ2-5; D is ambiguous. TRBJ2-7 matches the DNA end more closely, so the J call is doubtful. The germline CDR1 and CDR2 sequences are SGHTA and FQGNSA. The length of the CDR3 is 14 residues. CDR3 DNA sequence: TGTGCCAGCAGCCGGTCTGGAGTGGCATACGAGCAGTACTTC. It specifies CASSRSGVAYEQYF.

The sample holds a few counts of this clonotype. The chain has TRBV9 and TRBJ2-3; D remains ambiguous. Trimming stripped 7 bases from V and 1 base from J, with 10 bases between. Per the germline V gene, CDR1 is SGDLS and CDR2 is YYNGEE. The CDR3 length is 13 residues. The CDR3 DNA reads TGTGCCAGCCGTGGGGAAGGCACAGATACGCAGTATTTT. This gives the protein CASRGEGTDTQYF.

This clonotype showed up just a few times. The chain couples TRBV7-9 to TRBJ2-2; D uncertain. CDR1 SEHNR and CDR2 FQNEAQ come from the germline V gene (reference sequence). This CDR3 has 15 amino acids. The V end was cut by 1 base, the J end by 3 bases, with 9 bases between. CDR3 amino acids: CASSLVKWYTGELFF. The CDR3 nucleotides are TGTGCCAGCAGCTTAGTAAAATGGTACACCGGGGAGCTGTTTTTT.

V is TRBV27 and J is TRBJ2-3, with TRBD1 matching over 10 bases. The CDR3 length is 16 residues. Unmatched junction bases numbered 10, after V lost 6 bases and J lost 4 bases. From germline, CDR1 is MNHEY and CDR2 SMNVEV (reference sequence). CDR3 region: CASSLPGQGLADTQYF. In DNA form, the CDR3 reads TGTGCCAGCAGCCTCCCGGGACAGGGGCTGGCAGATACGCAGTATTTT.